This T cell receptor (beta chain) was profiled in a study of post-analysis software for immune sequencing data. Germline-derived CDR1 and CDR2 are SGHRS and YFSETQ. The CDR3 length is 15 residues. The junction had 8 bases not matched to a gene; V was cut back by 4 bases and J by 4 bases. Each TCR beta cDNA library carried unique molecular identifiers. TCRdb re-called the PCR reads through MiXCR, storing one row per CDR3 protein. The table has hundreds of thousands of distinct CDR3 sequences, around 27% seen once; the top ten hold approximately 0.6%. This clonotype was counted a few times. Its target is not known. Study-level findings and limits: Controls had lower frequencies than patients of 4 or 5 TRBV segments, which included TRBV5-6, TRBV5-1 and TRBV20-1. Patients with multiple sclerosis recorded significantly lower normalized Chao1 diversity than controls, the study found.

V gene TRBV5-1 combines with J gene TRBJ2-1; 7 bases align to TRBD2. The sample consisted of blood. This TCR derives from a girl aged 5 to 17 with multiple sclerosis. CDR3 in amino acids: CASSAEGLTYNEQFF. The CDR3 nucleotides read TGCGCCAGCAGCGCAGAGGGACTAACATACAATGAGCAGTTCTTC.